A selection of T cell receptor beta chains follows, all from one sample in a study of long-term antiretroviral therapy in people with HIV. Clones were sequenced by immunoSEQ multiplex PCR, and TCRdb holds only the in-frame ones, with some missing. The sample lists 15,000 to 20,000 clones, approximately 95% occurring once. Sequencing used unsorted PBMCs, obtained around 10 years after starting antiretroviral therapy. Receptor source: a man between 25 and 39 years old with HIV. The CDR3 runs from the conserved cysteine through the conserved F or W. D genes are given only for firm matches. For some rows the clone size is stated as once, few or many, or as a class when expanded; others skip it.

>NA|TRBV5-1|NA|TRBJ2-3
TGCGCCAGCAGCTTTGGGTGGGGGCAGTATTTT
CASSFGWGQYF
>NA|TRBV6-1|NA|TRBJ1-1
TGTGCCAGCAGGGAGAGACAATTGAACACTGAAGCTTTCTTT
CASRERQLNTEAFF
>NA|TRBV5-1|NA|TRBJ1-5
TGCGCCAGCAGCTTGGGGCCACAACATAGCAATCAGCCCCAGCATTTT
CASSLGPQHSNQPQHF
>NA|TRBV30|NA|TRBJ1-5
TGTGCCTGGAGTGTAGGTGATCAGCCCCAGCATTTT
CAWSVGDQPQHF
>NA|TRBV28|NA|TRBJ1-2
TGTGCCAGCAGTTTGCCAGGGCCAAACTATGGCTACACCTTC
CASSLPGPNYGYTF
>NA|TRBV4-1|TRBD1|TRBJ2-7
TGCGCCAGCAGCCAAGTCGGGACAGGGACCTACGAGCAGTACTTC
CASSQVGTGTYEQYF
>NA|TRBV5-4|NA|TRBJ1-1
TGTGCCAGCAGCTTAAATGGCGGGGGGAAGAACACTGAAGCTTTCTTT
CASSLNGGGKNTEAFF
>NA|TRBV5-4|NA|TRBJ2-5
TGTGCCAGCAGCTTAGCTCCTCAAGAGACCCAGTACTTC
CASSLAPQETQYF
>once|TRBV21-1|NA|TRBJ1-4
TGTGCCAGCAGCAAAGAAAAACTGTTTTTT
CASSKEKLFF
>NA|TRBV28|NA|TRBJ1-4
TGTGCCAGCAGTTTTGGGTCTGGAGATGAAAAACTGTTTTTT
CASSFGSGDEKLFF
>NA|TRBV11-2|TRBD2|TRBJ2-1
TGTGCCAGCAGCCCGGGGGGGACTAGTGGGCACAATGAGCAGTTCTTC
CASSPGGTSGHNEQFF
>NA|TRBV18|TRBD1|TRBJ1-3
TGTGCCAGCTCACCGGGACAGGGGTCTGGAAACACCATATATTTT
CASSPGQGSGNTIYF
>NA|TRBV7-9|TRBD2|TRBJ2-6
TGTGCCAGCAGCTTAGCTTGGGGGGGGTCTGGGGCCAACGTCCTGACTTTC
CASSLAWGGSGANVLTF
>NA|TRBV7-6|NA|TRBJ2-3
TGTGCCAGCAGCCATTATAGCGGTGCAGATACGCAGTATTTT
CASSHYSGADTQYF
>NA|TRBV7-9|TRBD1|TRBJ2-5
TGTGCCAGCAGCTGGGGACAGGGTGGAGAGACCCAGTACTTC
CASSWGQGGETQYF
>once|TRBV7-9|TRBD2|TRBJ2-3
TGTGCCAGCAGCTTTAGGACTAGCGGGGCCTTGGACACAGATACGCAGTATTTT
CASSFRTSGALDTDTQYF
>NA|TRBV19|TRBD1|TRBJ1-5
TGTGCCAGTAGTAGGACAGGGGTGGGGCAGCCCCAGCATTTT
CASSRTGVGQPQHF
>NA|TRBV27|NA|TRBJ2-2
TGTGCCAGCAGTTCCTCCAGGGACACCGGGGAGCTGTTTTTT
CASSSSRDTGELFF
>NA|TRBV5-1|NA|TRBJ2-5
TGCGCCAGCAGCCTGAGGGACTTCGCGCAAGAGACCCAGTACTTC
CASSLRDFAQETQYF
>NA|TRBV27|NA|TRBJ1-1
TGTGCCAGCAGTTTTGGGGGCTACACTGAAGCTTTCTTT
CASSFGGYTEAFF
>NA|TRBV27|NA|TRBJ1-5
TGTGCCAGCAGTTTTTCAGGGGATGCCCAGCCCCAGCATTTT
CASSFSGDAQPQHF
>NA|TRBV5-1|TRBD2|TRBJ2-1
TGCGCCAGCAGCTTTATAGGGCTTAGCGGGGTTTACAATGAGCAGTTCTTC
CASSFIGLSGVYNEQFF
>NA|TRBV7-9|NA|TRBJ1-5
TGTGCCAGCAGCTTAGGCCCAGGCAAACAGCCCCAGCATTTT
CASSLGPGKQPQHF
>NA|TRBV27|NA|TRBJ1-4
TGTGCCAGCAGTTCCCACCGACACCTCCCAGAGGAAAAACTGTTTTTT
CASSSHRHLPEEKLFF
>NA|TRBV7-9|NA|TRBJ2-7
TGTGCCAGCAGCTTATTATACGAGCAGTACTTC
CASSLLYEQYF
>NA|TRBV7-9|NA|TRBJ1-1
TGTGCCAGCAGCTTAGGGGCGGCGACCCGGGACACTGAAGCTTTCTTT
CASSLGAATRDTEAFF
>NA|TRBV5-6|NA|TRBJ2-5
TGTGCCAGCAGCTTGTGGGAGACCCAGTACTTC
CASSLWETQYF
>NA|TRBV19|TRBD2|TRBJ2-1
TGTGCCAGTAGTACTAGCGGGGGGCCTTACTACAATGAGCAGTTCTTC
CASSTSGGPYYNEQFF
>NA|TRBV6-6|NA|TRBJ2-7
TGTGCCAGCACCAAAACCCCTACCTACGAGCAGTACTTC
CASTKTPTYEQYF
>NA|TRBV7-9|TRBD2|TRBJ2-1
TGTGCCAGCAGCCCGGGACTAGCGGGGGTCGCTGAGCAGTTCTTC
CASSPGLAGVAEQFF
>NA|TRBV29-1|NA|TRBJ1-1
TGCAGCGCCAACGGGACCCCCGACACTGAAGCTTTCTTT
CSANGTPDTEAFF
>NA|TRBV7-3|NA|TRBJ2-5
TGTGCCAGCAGCCCCGGGACTCGGGGCGAGACCCAGTACTTC
CASSPGTRGETQYF
>once|TRBV7-8|NA|TRBJ2-3
TGTGCCAGCAGCCAGCGGGCCTTAGATACGCAGTATTTT
CASSQRALDTQYF
>NA|TRBV6-1|NA|TRBJ2-7
TGTGCCAGCCTAACAGGGCATGACTACGAGCAGTACTTC
CASLTGHDYEQYF
>NA|TRBV5-1|NA|TRBJ1-1
TGCGCCAGCAGGGTGTCGGCAGCAAGCACTGAAGCTTTCTTT
CASRVSAASTEAFF
>few|TRBV29-1|NA|TRBJ2-3
TGCAGCGTTGAATCCCGCCGAACAGACACAGATACGCAGTATTTT
CSVESRRTDTDTQYF
>NA|TRBV4-1|NA|TRBJ1-4
TGCGCCAGCAGCCAAGATGCCGCGGAAGCCACTAATGAAAAACTGTTTTTT
CASSQDAAEATNEKLFF
>NA|TRBV10-3|NA|TRBJ1-2
TGTGCCATCAGACCCGGCAGACAGAACTATGGCTACACCTTC
CAIRPGRQNYGYTF
>once|TRBV9|NA|TRBJ2-3
TGTGCCAGCAGCGTAGGGGGCAGGGACGGCACAGATACGCAGTATTTT
CASSVGGRDGTDTQYF
>NA|TRBV2|NA|TRBJ1-5
TGTGCCAGCAGTGAGAGGGAGGATCAGCCCCAGCATTTT
CASSEREDQPQHF
>NA|TRBV7-6|NA|TRBJ1-2
TGTGCCAGCAGCTTACTTCAGGGTGGCGGAGGCTACACCTTC
CASSLLQGGGGYTF
>NA|TRBV20-1|NA|TRBJ1-2
TGCAGTGCTCATACACCGGGCTACACCTTC
CSAHTPGYTF
>NA|TRBV19|NA|TRBJ2-2
TGTGCCAGTAGTATAGGACGGTTTGGGGGGGAGCTGTTTTTT
CASSIGRFGGELFF
>NA|TRBV11-2|TRBD1|TRBJ2-5
TGTGCCAGCAGCTTAGTGGGCGGGACAGGGGGCGCGGAGACCCAGTACTTC
CASSLVGGTGGAETQYF
>NA|TRBV19|TRBD1|TRBJ2-1
TGTGCCAGTAGTACGGCGGGACAGGGTGCAACTGAGCAGTTCTTC
CASSTAGQGATEQFF